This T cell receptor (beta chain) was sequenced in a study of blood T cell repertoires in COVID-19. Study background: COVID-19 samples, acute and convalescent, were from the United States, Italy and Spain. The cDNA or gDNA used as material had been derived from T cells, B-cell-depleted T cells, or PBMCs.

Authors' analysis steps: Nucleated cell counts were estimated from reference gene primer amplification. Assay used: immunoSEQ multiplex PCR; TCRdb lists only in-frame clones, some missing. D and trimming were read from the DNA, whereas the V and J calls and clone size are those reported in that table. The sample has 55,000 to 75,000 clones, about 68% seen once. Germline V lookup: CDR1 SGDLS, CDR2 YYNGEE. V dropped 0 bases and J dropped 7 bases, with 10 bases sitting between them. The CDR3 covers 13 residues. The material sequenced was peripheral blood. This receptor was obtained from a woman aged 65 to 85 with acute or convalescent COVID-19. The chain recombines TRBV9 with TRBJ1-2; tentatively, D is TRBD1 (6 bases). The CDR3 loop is CASSVATDSGYTF. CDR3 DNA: TGTGCCAGCAGCGTAGCTACGGACAGTGGCTACACCTTC.